Presented here are 8 T cell receptor beta chains from one specimen sequenced in a study of blood T cell repertoires in COVID-19. The protocol was immunoSEQ multiplex PCR, while the TCRdb copy is restricted to in-frame clones and leaves out a portion. The profile shows some 68,000 clones, about 86% of them singletons. Sequenced: peripheral blood. Source of these receptors: a man in his forties or fifties with active COVID-19.

The gene calls are TRBV4-1 and TRBJ1-2; a weak D match, TRBD1 (5 bases). This CDR3 contains 13 residues. CDR1 is MGHRA, CDR2 YSYEKL, per germline. The ends were cut back, 1 base at V and 8 bases at J, with 11 bases in the middle. Here the CDR3 reads CASSQGRNRGYTF. In DNA form, the CDR3 reads TGCGCCAGCAGCCAAGGACGGAACAGGGGCTACACCTTC.

The rearrangement links TRBV7-6 to TRBJ1-2; the D is unclear. Looked up from germline, CDR1 is SGHVS and CDR2 is FNYEAQ. The CDR3 has 13 residues. V was shortened by 2 bases and J by 0 bases, with 4 bases between the two germline ends. CDR3 DNA sequence: TGTGCCAGCAGCTTATCAGCTAACTATGGCTACACCTTC. Its protein product is CASSLSANYGYTF.

This clone was found once. The chain joins TRBV9 to TRBJ2-7; 10 positions match TRBD2. The V and J ends lost 3 bases and 2 bases, in that order; junction bases with no gene match: 2. Looked up from germline, CDR1 is SGDLS and CDR2 is YYNGEE. The CDR3 contains 14 residues. The CDR3 here is CASSASGGAYEQYF. The CDR3 DNA reads as TGTGCCAGCAGCGCGAGCGGGGGGGCCTACGAGCAGTACTTC.

This chain uses TRBV7-9 with TRBJ2-3; D might be TRBD2 (6 bases). The CDR3 loop spans 14 amino acids. Per germline, CDR1 SEHNR and CDR2 FQNEAQ (reference sequence). The germline V and J ends were trimmed by 2 bases and 4 bases, with 10 bases remaining between them. The CDR3 DNA sequence: TGTGCCAGCAGCTTATCGGGGGAACCAGATACGCAGTATTTT. This translates into CASSLSGEPDTQYF. Using reference TRBV7-9 and TRBJ2-3 for the parts outside the CDR3, the full variable domain is DTGVSQNPRHKITKRGQNVTFRCDPISEHNRLYWYRQTLGQGPEFLTYFQNEAQLEKSRLLSDRFSAERPKGSFSTLEIQRTEQGDSAMYLCASSLSGEPDTQYFGPGTRLTVL.

The DNA for the CDR3 is TGCGCCAGCAGCGAAGACTTGTACAATGAGCAGTTCTTC. Translation: CASSEDLYNEQFF. The J gene is TRBJ2-1, the V gene TRBV5-1; no firm D call. Trimming took 4 bases from V and 4 from J, leaving 9 bases between them. Germline-derived CDR1 and CDR2 are SGHRS and YFSETQ. The CDR3 loop spans 13 amino acids.

The chain carries TRBV5-1 and TRBJ2-7, with TRBD1 identical over 10 bases. CDR1 and CDR2 from the germline V gene are SGHRS and YFSETQ. The trim removed 4 bases at V and 3 bases at J, leaving 16 bases unmatched. CDR3 length: 18 residues. CDR3 protein: CASSHGLAGTGANYEQYF. CDR3 in DNA: TGCGCCAGCAGCCATGGACTTGCGGGGACAGGGGCTAACTACGAGCAGTACTTC. The complete variable domain, with remaining parts taken from reference TRBV5-1 and TRBJ2-7, reads KAGVTQTPRYLIKTRGQQVTLSCSPISGHRSVSWYQQTPGQGLQFLFEYFSETQRNKGNFPGRFSGRQFSNSRSEMNVSTLELGDSALYLCASSHGLAGTGANYEQYFGPGTRLTVT.

The rearrangement uses TRBV7-9 and TRBJ1-1, with 9 bases lining up with TRBD1. Germline CDR1 is SEHNR and CDR2 is FQNEAQ (reference sequence). This CDR3 is 14 amino acids long. Trimming took 3 bases from V and 6 from J; bases not matched to a gene: 5. DNA of the CDR3: TGTGCCAGCAGCTTCCCGGGACAGGGCTCTGAAGCTTTCTTT. Translation gives CASSFPGQGSEAFF. Together with reference TRBV7-9 and TRBJ1-1, the CDR3 gives the full variable domain: DTGVSQNPRHKITKRGQNVTFRCDPISEHNRLYWYRQTLGQGPEFLTYFQNEAQLEKSRLLSDRFSAERPKGSFSTLEIQRTEQGDSAMYLCASSFPGQGSEAFFGQGTRLTVV.

This sequence joins TRBV27 and TRBJ1-5; the match to TRBD1 covers 9 bases. The V gene end was trimmed by 4 bases and the J gene end by 6 bases; junction bases not matched to a gene: 4. This CDR3 is 14 amino acids long. CDR1 and CDR2 from the germline V gene are MNHEY and SMNVEV (reference sequence). The CDR3 DNA reads as TGTGCCAGCAGTTACACAGGGGGCGGTCAGCCCCAGCATTTT. This encodes CASSYTGGGQPQHF.